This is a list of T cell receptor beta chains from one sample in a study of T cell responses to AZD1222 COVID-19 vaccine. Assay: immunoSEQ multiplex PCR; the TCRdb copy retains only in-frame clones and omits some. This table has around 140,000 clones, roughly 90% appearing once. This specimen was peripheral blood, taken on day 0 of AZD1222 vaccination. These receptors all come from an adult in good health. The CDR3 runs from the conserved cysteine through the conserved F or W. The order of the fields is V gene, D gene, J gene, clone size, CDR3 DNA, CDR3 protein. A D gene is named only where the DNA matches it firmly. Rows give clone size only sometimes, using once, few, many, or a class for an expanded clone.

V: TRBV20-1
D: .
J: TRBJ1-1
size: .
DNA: TGCAGTGCTAGAGTTTACGCGGAAGCTTTCTTT
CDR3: CSARVYAEAFF

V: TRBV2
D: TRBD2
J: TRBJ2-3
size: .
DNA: TGTGCCAGCAGTAGCGGGAGACCTTCAACAGATACGCAGTATTTT
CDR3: CASSSGRPSTDTQYF

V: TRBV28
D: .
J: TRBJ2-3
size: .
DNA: TGTGCCAGCAGTTCGAGTAAAGATACGCAGTATTTT
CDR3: CASSSSKDTQYF

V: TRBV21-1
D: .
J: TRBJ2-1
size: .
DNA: TGTGCCAGCAGCGGGAGTGGGAATGAGCAGTTCTTC
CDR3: CASSGSGNEQFF

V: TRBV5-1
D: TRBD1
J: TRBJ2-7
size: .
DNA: TGCGCCAGCAGCTTCCAGGGGGTATTGTCCTACGAGCAGTACTTC
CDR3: CASSFQGVLSYEQYF

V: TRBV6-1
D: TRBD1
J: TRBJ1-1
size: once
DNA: TGTGCCAGCAGTGAGGACAGGGCGGAAGCTTTCTTT
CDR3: CASSEDRAEAFF

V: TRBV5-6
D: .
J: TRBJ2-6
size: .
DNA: TGTGCCAGCAGCTTTTTTGGGGCCAACGTCCTGACTTTC
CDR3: CASSFFGANVLTF

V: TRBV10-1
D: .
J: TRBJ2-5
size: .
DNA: TGCGCCAGCAGTGACCGGGACGGAGAAGAGACCCAGTACTTC
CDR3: CASSDRDGEETQYF

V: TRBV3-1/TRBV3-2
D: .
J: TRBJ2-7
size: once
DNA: TGTGCCAGCAGCCAAGGCCCTTACGAGCAGTACTTC
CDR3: CASSQGPYEQYF

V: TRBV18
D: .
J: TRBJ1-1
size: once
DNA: TGTGCCAGCTCACCGCTGGGGGTGAACACTGAAGCTTTCTTT
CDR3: CASSPLGVNTEAFF

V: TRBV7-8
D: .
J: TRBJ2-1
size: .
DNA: TGTGCCAGCAGCCGGGACCAATCCTGGGATGAGCAGTTCTTC
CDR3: CASSRDQSWDEQFF

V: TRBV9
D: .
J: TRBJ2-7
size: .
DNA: TGTGCCAGCAGCCTAGGTTGGGGGGGCGACGAGCAGTACTTC
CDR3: CASSLGWGGDEQYF

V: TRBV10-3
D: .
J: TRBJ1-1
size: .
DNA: TGTGCCATCAGGCAACCGAACACTGAAGCTTTCTTT
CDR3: CAIRQPNTEAFF

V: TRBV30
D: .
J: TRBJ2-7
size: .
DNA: TGTGCCGGGAGAGAGCGGAGAGGGAAATTGGCCGAGCAGTACTTC
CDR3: CAGRERRGKLAEQYF

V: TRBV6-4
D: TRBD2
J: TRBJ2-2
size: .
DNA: TGTGCCATGCAGAGCTGGGGACTAGCAGCGAACACCGGGGAGCTGTTTTTT
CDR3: CAMQSWGLAANTGELFF

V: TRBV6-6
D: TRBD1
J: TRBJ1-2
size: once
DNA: TGTGCCAGCAGTCCCACCCATAGACAGGGCTCAGGCTACACCTTC
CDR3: CASSPTHRQGSGYTF

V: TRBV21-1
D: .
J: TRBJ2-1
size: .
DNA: TGTGCCAGCGTACGACCTCAGCGGGGCTACAATGAGCAGTTCTTC
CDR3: CASVRPQRGYNEQFF

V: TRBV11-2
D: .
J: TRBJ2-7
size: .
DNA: TGTGCCAGCAGCTTAGGTCTAGCGAGTTACGAGCAGTACTTC
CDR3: CASSLGLASYEQYF

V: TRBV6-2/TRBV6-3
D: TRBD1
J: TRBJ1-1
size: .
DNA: TGTGCCAGCAGTGGCCCCGGACAGGCTCCTACTGAAGCTTTCTTT
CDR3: CASSGPGQAPTEAFF

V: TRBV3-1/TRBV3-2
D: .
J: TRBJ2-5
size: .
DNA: TGTGCCAGCAGCCAAACCTACCGGGAGCGGCAGGGAGAGACCCAGTACTTC
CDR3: CASSQTYRERQGETQYF

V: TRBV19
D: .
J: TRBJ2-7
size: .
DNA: TGTGCCAGTAGTATCAGAGGGGGGGGATACGAGCAGTACTTC
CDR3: CASSIRGGGYEQYF

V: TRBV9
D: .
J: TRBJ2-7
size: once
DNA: TGTAACAACGTTCGGGTTTACGAGCAGTACTTC
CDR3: CNNVRVYEQYF

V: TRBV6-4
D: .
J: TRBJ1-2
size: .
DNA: TGTGCCAGCAGTGGGGGACCCGCTAACTATGGCTACACCTTC
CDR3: CASSGGPANYGYTF

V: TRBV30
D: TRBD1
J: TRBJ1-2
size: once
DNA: TGTGCCTGGAGGCCGACAGGGGTAGGGGGCTACACCTTC
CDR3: CAWRPTGVGGYTF

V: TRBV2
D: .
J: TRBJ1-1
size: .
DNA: TGTGCCAGCAGTGAACGGGGCGGCACTGAAGCTTTCTTT
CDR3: CASSERGGTEAFF

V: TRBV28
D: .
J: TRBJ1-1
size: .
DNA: TGTGCCAGCACTAAAATGTACGGGCTAAACACTGAAGCTTTCTTT
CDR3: CASTKMYGLNTEAFF

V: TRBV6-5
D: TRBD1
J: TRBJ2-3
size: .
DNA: TGTGCCAGCAGCCGGACAGGGGGCACAGATACGCAGTATTTT
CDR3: CASSRTGGTDTQYF